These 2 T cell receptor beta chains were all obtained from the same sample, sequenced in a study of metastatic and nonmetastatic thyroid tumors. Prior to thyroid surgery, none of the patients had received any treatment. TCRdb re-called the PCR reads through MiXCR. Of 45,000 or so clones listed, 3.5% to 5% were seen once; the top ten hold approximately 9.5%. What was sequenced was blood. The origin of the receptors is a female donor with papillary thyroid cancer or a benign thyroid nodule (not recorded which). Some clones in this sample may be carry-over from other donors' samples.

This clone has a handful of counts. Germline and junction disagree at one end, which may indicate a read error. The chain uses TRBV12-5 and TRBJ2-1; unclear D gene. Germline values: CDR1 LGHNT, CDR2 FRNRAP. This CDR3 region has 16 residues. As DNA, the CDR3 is TGTGCTAGTTGTCGCCGGGCGGCAGGCAACCACAATGATCAGTTCTTC. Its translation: CASCRRAAGNHNDQFF.

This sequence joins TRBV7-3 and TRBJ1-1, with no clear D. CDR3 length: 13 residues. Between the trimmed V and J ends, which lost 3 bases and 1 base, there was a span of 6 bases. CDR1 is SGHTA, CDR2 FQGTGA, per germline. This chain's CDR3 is CASSFDKNTEAFF. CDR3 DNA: TGTGCCAGCAGCTTTGACAAGAACACTGAAGCTTTCTTT.